This T cell receptor (beta chain) was sequenced for a study of T cell responses to AZD1222 COVID-19 vaccine. Investigators merged groups given second doses at roughly 4 or roughly 12 weeks. Only in-frame clones appear in the TCRdb table, and some are missing; sequencing was by immunoSEQ multiplex PCR. Of about 84,000 clones in the sample, approximately 85% are singletons; the top ten hold roughly an eighth. In the case of this clone: Its antigen is as yet unknown.

Overall study findings and caveats: Unmutated variant regions are reportedly targeted by nearly half of spike-specific TCRs. The breadth and depth of Spike-specific TCRs increased once two AZD1222 doses had been given. Baseline testing showed seropositivity in only six or seven AZD1222 recipients.

The material sequenced was peripheral blood, taken 28 days after the second AZD1222 dose. The sequence came from an adult who received the AZD1222 COVID-19 vaccine.

Written as DNA, the CDR3 is TGCGCCAGCACTGCATCTGGAAACACCATATATTTT. Amino acid sequence: CASTASGNTIYF. The chain has TRBV10-2 and TRBJ1-3; D uncertain. V lost 7 bases, J lost 1 base, and 5 bases lay in between. CDR3 length: 12 residues. Per germline, CDR1 WSHSY and CDR2 SAAADI.